This T cell receptor (beta chain) was sequenced for a study of cytomegalovirus exposure and HLA in healthy donors. Study observations and caveats: Follow-up analysis later connected one missense variant in DCLRE1C with trimming of TCR beta V- and J-genes. The records held CMV serostatus as the only immune exposure information. The productive fraction for most TCR beta V segments was about 87% or about 30% in an earlier analysis. Among CMV-associated TCR beta chains, most appeared HLA-restricted in a later analysis.

Researchers ran the PCR with 60 Vbeta and 13 Jbeta primers. Clones were read by immunoSEQ multiplex PCR, and TCRdb kept only the in-frame ones, dropping some. The table includes approximately 100,000 clones, more than 60% detected once. V lost 5 bases, J lost 4 bases, and 11 bases lay in between. The CDR3 is made up of 14 amino acids. Germline lookup yields CDR1 SEHNR and CDR2 FQNEAQ (reference sequence). In regard to this clone: Its antigen remains unknown.

This chain connects TRBV7-9 to TRBJ2-2; TRBD1 might be the D (6 bases). The specimen was PBMCs. The TCR sequence derives from a female donor in good health and CMV-seropositive. CDR3 residues: CASSLSDSTGELFF. The DNA of the CDR3 is TGTGCCAGCAGCCTATCGGACAGCACCGGGGAGCTGTTTTTT.